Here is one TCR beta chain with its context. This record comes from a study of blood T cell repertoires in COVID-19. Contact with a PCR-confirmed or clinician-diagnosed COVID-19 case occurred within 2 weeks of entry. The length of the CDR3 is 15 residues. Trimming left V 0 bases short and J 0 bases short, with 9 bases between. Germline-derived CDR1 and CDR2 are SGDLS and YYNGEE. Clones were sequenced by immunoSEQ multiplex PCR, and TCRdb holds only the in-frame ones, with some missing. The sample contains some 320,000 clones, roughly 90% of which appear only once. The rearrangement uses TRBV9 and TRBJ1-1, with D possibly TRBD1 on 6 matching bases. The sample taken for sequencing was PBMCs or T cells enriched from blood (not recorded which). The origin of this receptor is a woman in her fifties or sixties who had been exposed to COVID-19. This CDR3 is CASSVGDRMNTEAFF. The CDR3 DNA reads TGTGCCAGCAGCGTAGGTGACAGGATGAACACTGAAGCTTTCTTT. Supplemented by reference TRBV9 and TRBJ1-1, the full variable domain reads DSGVTQTPKHLITATGQRVTLRCSPRSGDLSVYWYQQSLDQGLQFLIQYYNGEERAKGNILERFSAQQFPDLHSELNLSSLELGDSALYFCASSVGDRMNTEAFFGQGTRLTVV.